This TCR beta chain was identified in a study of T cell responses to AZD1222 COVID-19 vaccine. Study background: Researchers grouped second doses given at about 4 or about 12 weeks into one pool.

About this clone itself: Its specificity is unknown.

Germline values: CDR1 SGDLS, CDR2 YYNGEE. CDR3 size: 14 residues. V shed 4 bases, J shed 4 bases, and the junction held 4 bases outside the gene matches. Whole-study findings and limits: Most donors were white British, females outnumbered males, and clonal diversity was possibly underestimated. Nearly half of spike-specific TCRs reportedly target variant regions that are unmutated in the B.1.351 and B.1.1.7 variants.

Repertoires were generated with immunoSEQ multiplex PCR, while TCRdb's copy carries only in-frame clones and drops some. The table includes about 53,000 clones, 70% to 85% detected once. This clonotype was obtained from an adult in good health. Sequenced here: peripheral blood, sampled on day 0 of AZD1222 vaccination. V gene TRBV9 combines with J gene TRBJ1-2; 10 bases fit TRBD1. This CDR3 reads CASSSGQGVYGYTF. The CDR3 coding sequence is TGTGCCAGCAGCTCCGGACAGGGGGTCTATGGCTACACCTTC.